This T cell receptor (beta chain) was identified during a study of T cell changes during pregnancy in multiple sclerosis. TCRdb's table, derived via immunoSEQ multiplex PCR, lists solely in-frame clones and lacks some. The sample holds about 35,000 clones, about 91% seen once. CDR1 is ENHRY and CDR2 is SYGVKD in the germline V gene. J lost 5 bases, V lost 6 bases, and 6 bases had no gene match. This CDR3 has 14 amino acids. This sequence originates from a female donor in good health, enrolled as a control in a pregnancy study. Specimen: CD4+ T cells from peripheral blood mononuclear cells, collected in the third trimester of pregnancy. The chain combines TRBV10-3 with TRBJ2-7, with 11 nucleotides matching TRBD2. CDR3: CAIRTSTSGDEQYF. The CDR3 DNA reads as TGTGCCATCAGGACCTCGACTAGCGGGGACGAGCAGTACTTC.